This TCR beta chain was sequenced during a study of T cells in Graves' hyperthyroidism and ophthalmopathy (dated by TCRdb to about 2019). As for the study more broadly: Peripheral blood samples were taken at the time of initial diagnosis, prior to any treatment. To identify distinguishing TCR V-J signatures, a discovery cohort of about a hundred patients was used, comprising approximately 40 with Graves' ophthalmopathy and some 60 with stable Graves' hyperthyroidism. Whether ophthalmopathy could be predicted prospectively was tested in an independent validation cohort made up of roughly 19 hyperthyroidism patients plus 17 patients who later progressed to ophthalmopathy. The paper reports TCR Vbeta CDR3 sequencing of approximately 140 peripheral blood samples: approximately 41 ophthalmopathy, some 80 hyperthyroidism and 17 progressor patients. In several Graves' hyperthyroidism patients, the study also compared T-cell repertoires from thyroid tissue with T-cell repertoires from blood. Following sampling, methimazole starting at 30 mg daily was given to hyperthyroidism patients, and high-dose intravenous methylprednisolone was given to ophthalmopathy patients. The 100 discovery patients were randomly split 7:3 into training and test sets.

Overall results and qualifications from the work: Blood samples also contained most of the expanded thyroid clonotypes (frequency above 0.001), which suggests that blood repertoires may reflect thyroid immune responses. Sample size was not statistically predetermined, and investigators were not blinded to group allocation. Ophthalmopathy was separated from stable hyperthyroidism by a 13 V-J signature model, with over 85% sensitivity and around 81% specificity obtained in cross-validation and 80%/75% obtained in testing. In validation, progression to ophthalmopathy was predicted by the model with 65% to 71% sensitivity and 72.22% specificity, a median of approximately 7.1 months before onset.

Here V drops 5 bases and J drops 5 bases, and the junction holds 6 bases not matched to any gene. The CDR3 numbers 16 residues from cysteine through phenylalanine. Of all the DNA, just the CDR3 is kept, 48 bases in frame from base 1. CDR1 SEHNR and CDR2 FQNEAQ were looked up in the germline V gene (reference sequence). This clonotype has ten or more counts. Its binding antigen is unknown. No base quality values were provided; no much bigger clone lies one nucleotide off. The TCR beta CDR3 regions were amplified from RNA transcripts. A first-round RT-PCR of the TCR CDR3 used the HTBI primer set with the Qiagen OneStep RT-PCR kit. Libraries were constructed in a second round of multiplex PCR, after which size selection and purification were carried out. Paired-end sequencing of the libraries was performed with 100 bp reads on an Illumina HiSeq2000. Per the authors' processing: SOAPnuke was used to process the raw data, throwing out any read that contained adapters or uncalled bases, had a mean Phred below 15, or lacked an exact constant-primer or identifier match. High-quality paired reads were merged with COPE v1.2.5, and unique nucleotide sequences were defined as clonotypes. MiTCR v1.1 was used to align the clonotypes against IMGT TRBV, TRBD and TRBJ reference segments. The analysis was restricted to V-J combinations with a frequency above 0.0001, which together covered 99% to 99.2% of the repertoires. The TCS score was defined as the ratio of F50 (clonal expansion) to E x V (chaos), calculated using BLOSUM62-based TCRdist between CDR3 peptides within each V-J. Welch's t-statistics and random forest reduced 514 V-J features to roughly 13, which were used in a naive Bayes classifier (R e1071). TCRdb trimmed the raw reads at Q25, called clones with MiXCR and kept productive beta chains. Every distinct CDR3 protein forms one entry, paired with its most common genes and DNA. The V and J calls, along with clone size, are taken from TCRdb and not from the paper's own processing. The sample records a few hundred thousand distinct CDR3 sequences, roughly 14% of which are singletons. Together, the top ten hold approximately 7.4% of the sample.

Stable Graves' hyperthyroidism was defined as the absence of progression to ophthalmopathy over 18 months of follow-up. Hyperthyroidism patients were newly diagnosed, with disease duration under 2 months, and aged 18 to 65 years. Exclusion was applied to patients with uncontrolled infections, other autoimmune diseases, pregnancy or lactation. Diagnoses were based on clinical symptoms, serum thyroxine and TRAb, thyroid ultrasound and orbital computed tomography. PBMCs were isolated from 10 ml of fresh peripheral blood by Ficoll-Paque density gradient centrifugation. Total RNA was extracted using Trizol reagent, and RNA quality was assessed on an Agilent 2100 Bioanalyzer.

This TCR was recovered from a woman in her 30s with Graves' hyperthyroidism. Recombination connected TRBV7-9 to TRBJ2-7, and 16 bases in between align with TRBD2. The sample comprised blood. The CDR3 reads as follows: CASSEKGLAGGHEQYF. In nucleotide form, the sequence is TGTGCCAGCAGCGAAAAGGGACTAGCGGGAGGGCACGAGCAGTACTTC.